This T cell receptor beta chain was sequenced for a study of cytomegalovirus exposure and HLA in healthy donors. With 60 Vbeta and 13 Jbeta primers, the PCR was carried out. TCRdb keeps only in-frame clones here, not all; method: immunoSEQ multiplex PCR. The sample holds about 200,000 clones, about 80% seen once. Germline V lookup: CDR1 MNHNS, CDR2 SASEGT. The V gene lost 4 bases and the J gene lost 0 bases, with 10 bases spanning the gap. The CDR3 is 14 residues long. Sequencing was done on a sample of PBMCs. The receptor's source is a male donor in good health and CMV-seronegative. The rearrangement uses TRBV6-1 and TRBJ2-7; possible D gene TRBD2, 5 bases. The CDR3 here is CASSAMGSSYEQYF. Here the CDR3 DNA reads TGTGCCAGCAGTGCCATGGGGAGCTCCTACGAGCAGTACTTC.